One and the same sample provided the 18 T cell receptor beta chains below, sequenced in a study of cytomegalovirus exposure and HLA in healthy donors (dated by TCRdb to 2016 to 2017). Receptors were amplified or captured by the immunoSEQ multiplex PCR assay. The multiplex PCR relied on a mix of 60 forward primers for TCR Vbeta segments and 13 reverse primers for TCR Jbeta segments. The clones in this table, taken by TCRdb from immuneACCESS, are in-frame only. Not every clone is retained; where verified, under half of the shortfall comes from an unresolved V gene, and the cause of the rest is unknown. This sample is represented by about 180,000 clones; roughly 87% of them were singletons. Approximately 1.5% of the sample belongs to the ten largest clones. Sequenced material: PBMCs. The receptors originated from a man aged 35 to 55 in good health and CMV-seronegative.

The rearrangement links TRBV5-1 to TRBJ2-3, with 8 bases lining up with TRBD2. Germline CDR1 SGHRS, CDR2 YFSETQ. After removal of 3 bases from V and 1 base from J, the junction contained 7 bases not matched to a gene. The CDR3 has 16 residues. CDR3 sequence reads: CASSSREGGGTDTQYF. In nucleotides, the CDR3 is TGCGCCAGCAGCTCCCGGGAGGGCGGGGGCACAGATACGCAGTATTTT.

The genes are TRBV5-1 and TRBJ2-3; perhaps TRBD2 as D (6 bases). There are 15 residues in the CDR3. Germline-derived CDR1 and CDR2 are SGHRS and YFSETQ. The V and J ends lost 4 bases and 0 bases respectively, with 12 bases between them. CDR3 sequence reads: CASSRLAGSTDTQYF. DNA for the CDR3: TGCGCCAGCAGCCGGCTGGCGGGGAGCACAGATACGCAGTATTTT.

This chain connects TRBV9 to TRBJ1-4, with 9 bases aligning to TRBD1. Germline V gives CDR1 SGDLS, CDR2 YYNGEE. After removal of 4 bases from V and 8 bases from J, the junction contained 6 bases not matched to a gene. The CDR3 sequence is 14 residues long. This chain's CDR3 is CASSQDRGAEKLFF. The CDR3 bases are TGTGCCAGCAGCCAGGACAGGGGAGCCGAAAAACTGTTTTTT.

The J gene is TRBJ2-1, the V gene TRBV6-5, with 13 bases matching TRBD2. The CDR3 length is 16 residues. From germline, CDR1 is MNHEY and CDR2 SVGAGI. The junction had 10 bases not matched to a gene; V was cut back by 4 bases and J by 10 bases. CDR3 in DNA: TGTGCCAGCAGTTCCTTCACTAGCGGGAGGGGGAGAGAGCAGTTCTTC. Amino acids: CASSSFTSGRGREQFF.

This chain uses TRBV5-1 with TRBJ2-7, with TRBD1 matching 8 bases. Losses at the gene ends were 4 bases for V and 3 bases for J; bases not matched to a gene: 6. This CDR3 has 14 residues. Germline CDR1 SGHRS, CDR2 YFSETQ. CDR3 nucleotides: TGCGCCAGCAGCCCTGCAGGACAGGGCTACGAGCAGTACTTC. Residues: CASSPAGQGYEQYF.

The chain carries TRBV5-4 and TRBJ2-3, with 9 bases fitting TRBD1. With V trimmed by 1 base and J by 2 bases, 5 bases remained unmatched. CDR1 SGHNT and CDR2 YYREEE come from the germline V gene (reference sequence). This CDR3 has 16 residues. DNA of the CDR3: TGTGCCAGCAGCTTGAAAGGGACAGGGTTCACAGATACGCAGTATTTT. This sequence encodes CASSLKGTGFTDTQYF.

The V call is TRBV9, the J call TRBJ2-1, with 8 bases aligning to TRBD2. The V gene end was trimmed by 1 base and the J gene end by 0 bases; junction bases not matched to a gene: 6. This CDR3 region has 17 residues. Germline V gene data show CDR1 as SGDLS and CDR2 as YYNGEE. CDR3 in amino acids: CASSVTGGSISYNEQFF. The CDR3 DNA reads TGTGCCAGCAGCGTAACGGGAGGGTCCATCTCCTACAATGAGCAGTTCTTC.

This clone was observed a single time. This chain uses TRBV6-6 with TRBJ2-5, with D maybe TRBD2 (7 bases). The CDR3 runs 14 residues. V gave up 8 bases and J gave up 1 base, with 14 bases separating them. CDR1 MNHNY and CDR2 SVGAGI come from the germline V gene (reference sequence). The CDR3 spells CASLQGGVQETQYF. CDR3 bases: TGTGCCAGCTTACAGGGAGGGGTCCAAGAGACCCAGTACTTC.

The genes are TRBV2 and TRBJ2-5; 7 nucleotides match TRBD1. The CDR3 covers 14 residues. Germline CDR1 reads SNHLY; CDR2 reads FYNNEI. V gave up 5 bases and J gave up 1 base; unmatched junction bases: 4. DNA for the CDR3: TGTGCCAGCAGTCCGACAGGGTTCCAAGAGACCCAGTACTTC. It specifies CASSPTGFQETQYF.

The rearrangement uses TRBV30 and TRBJ1-1; D unresolved. The V and J ends lost 0 bases and 1 base respectively, with 9 bases between them. This CDR3 region has 14 residues. Germline V lookup: CDR1 GTSNPN, CDR2 SVGIG (reference sequence). This CDR3 is CAWSVSGRNTEAFF. DNA of the CDR3: TGTGCCTGGAGTGTATCAGGCCGGAACACTGAAGCTTTCTTT.

The CDR3 DNA follows: TGCGCCAGCAGCTTGGGGGGGTCTAGCGGAGCGAACACCGGGGAGCTGTTTTTT. As protein: CASSLGGSSGANTGELFF. The V and J genes are TRBV5-1 and TRBJ2-2; 7 bases match TRBD2. Unmatched junction bases numbered 8, after V lost 0 bases and J lost 0 bases. This CDR3 is 18 amino acids long. Germline CDR1 and CDR2: SGHRS and YFSETQ.

A note on this clone: At one end, the junction sequence differs from germline, possibly due to a read error. The J gene is TRBJ2-2, the V gene TRBV7-7, with 12 nucleotides matching TRBD2. Germline V gene lookup returns CDR1 SSHAT and CDR2 FNYEAQ (reference sequence). CDR3 length equals 15 residues. CDR3 amino acids: CASSSSGRGTGELFF. CDR3 coding DNA: TGTGCTAGCAGCTCTAGCGGGAGGGGGACCGGGGAGCTGTTTTTT.

The chain uses TRBV30 and TRBJ1-2, with 11 nucleotides matching TRBD1. Germline V gene lookup returns CDR1 GTSNPN and CDR2 SVGIG (reference sequence). The length of the CDR3 is 16 residues. V lost 3 bases, J lost 2 bases, and 8 bases stayed unmatched. CDR3 in amino acids: CAWRSGTGGQNYGYTF. Written as DNA, the CDR3 is TGTGCCTGGAGATCCGGGACAGGGGGTCAGAACTATGGCTACACCTTC.

The chain links TRBV11-3 to TRBJ2-3, with D hard to call. CDR1 SGHNT and CDR2 YENEEA come from the germline V gene. The CDR3 spans 14 residues. V lost 3 bases and J 8 bases, leaving 15 bases between the germline ends. CDR3 residues: CASSFLHVVSTQYF. The CDR3, as DNA: TGTGCCAGCAGCTTCCTTCATGTGGTTAGTACGCAGTATTTT.

V is TRBV6-5 and J is TRBJ2-1, with TRBD2 matching 7 bases. Germline V lookup: CDR1 MNHEY, CDR2 SVGAGI. The CDR3 sequence is 14 residues long. V shed 7 bases, J shed 7 bases, and the junction held 10 bases outside the gene matches. The CDR3 loop reads CASKTGLTGNEQFF. CDR3 nucleotides: TGTGCCAGCAAAACGGGACTAACGGGGAATGAGCAGTTCTTC.

The rearrangement uses TRBV7-2 and TRBJ2-5, with 11 bases fitting TRBD2. V trimming: 5 bases; J trimming: 2 bases; junction bases outside the gene matches: 16. The V gene's germline CDR1 is SGHTA and CDR2 FQGNSA. CDR3 length: 19 amino acids. The CDR3 bases are TGTGCCAGCAGCCGAAGGGGTTTAGCGGGAGGGCCGAGTCAAGAGACCCAGTACTTC. It specifies CASSRRGLAGGPSQETQYF.

The rearrangement uses TRBV5-1 and TRBJ2-7; 13 positions agree with TRBD2. V was clipped by 5 bases and J by 2 bases; unmatched bases: 4. The length of the CDR3 is 15 residues. Germline values: CDR1 SGHRS, CDR2 YFSETQ. DNA of the CDR3: TGCGCCAGCAGGCGAGGGACTAGCGGGACCTACGAGCAGTACTTC. Its translation: CASRRGTSGTYEQYF.

The chain employs TRBV6-1 and TRBJ2-3, with 12 bases matching TRBD2. The CDR3 is 18 residues long. Looked up from germline, CDR1 is MNHNS and CDR2 is SASEGT. V gave up 4 bases and J gave up 0 bases; unmatched junction bases: 8. For the CDR3, the DNA is TGTGCCAGCAGTGGCACTAGCGGGGGGACCTTTAGCACAGATACGCAGTATTTT. Its protein product is CASSGTSGGTFSTDTQYF.